The rows below give T cell receptor beta chains drawn from one sample of a study of liver allograft versus peripheral blood T cells. One entry per CDR3 protein results from TCRdb running MiXCR on the reads. The repertoire holds over 10,000 distinct CDR3 sequences, 15% to 20% seen once, with 1.5% to 2% in the top ten. Receptors were obtained from a human patient who had a liver transplant. Some T cells may be graft donor cells. The CDR3 runs from the conserved cysteine through the conserved F or W. Each record gives: CDR3 protein, clone size, V gene, J gene. Clone size is shown for a subset of rows, as once, few, many or a class of expanded clone.

cdr3_aa: CASSALTGNTGELFF
clone_size: medium-sized
v_call: TRBV7-2
j_call: TRBJ2-2

cdr3_aa: CSARARAKNIQYF
clone_size: few
v_call: TRBV20-1
j_call: TRBJ2-4

cdr3_aa: CATSREGGISYEQYF
clone_size: medium-sized
v_call: TRBV15
j_call: TRBJ2-7

cdr3_aa: CASSMGQTINQPQHF
clone_size: many
v_call: TRBV19
j_call: TRBJ1-5

cdr3_aa: CASTDGDRVNEQFF
clone_size: .
v_call: TRBV6-6
j_call: TRBJ2-1

cdr3_aa: CAISESEVSRLEFF
clone_size: medium-sized
v_call: TRBV10-3
j_call: TRBJ2-1

cdr3_aa: CASSSLGQGIYSPLHF
clone_size: few
v_call: TRBV6-6
j_call: TRBJ1-6

cdr3_aa: CSAKQGLNTEAFF
clone_size: .
v_call: TRBV20-1
j_call: TRBJ1-1

cdr3_aa: CASSSGTGSSTEAFF
clone_size: .
v_call: TRBV19
j_call: TRBJ1-1

cdr3_aa: CSASKGQGSSYNSPLHF
clone_size: many
v_call: TRBV20-1
j_call: TRBJ1-6

cdr3_aa: CASNYEPGLAGVVGELFF
clone_size: medium-sized
v_call: TRBV6-2/TRBV6-3
j_call: TRBJ2-2

cdr3_aa: CASSWTGEGGYTF
clone_size: .
v_call: TRBV19
j_call: TRBJ1-2

cdr3_aa: CASSYSTPSYNEQFF
clone_size: medium-sized
v_call: TRBV6-5
j_call: TRBJ2-1

cdr3_aa: CASSEETGGVGSTEAFF
clone_size: .
v_call: TRBV10-1
j_call: TRBJ1-1

cdr3_aa: CASSFNPSSYEQYF
clone_size: many
v_call: TRBV27
j_call: TRBJ2-7

cdr3_aa: CASSPPKGSYNEQFF
clone_size: .
v_call: TRBV7-2
j_call: TRBJ2-1

cdr3_aa: CASSPSRDFLNEQFF
clone_size: .
v_call: TRBV18
j_call: TRBJ2-1

cdr3_aa: CASRLASTDTQYF
clone_size: .
v_call: TRBV12-3/TRBV12-4
j_call: TRBJ2-3

cdr3_aa: CSARNRISYEQYF
clone_size: few
v_call: TRBV20-1
j_call: TRBJ2-7

cdr3_aa: CSARGILYPAETQYF
clone_size: .
v_call: TRBV20-1
j_call: TRBJ2-5

cdr3_aa: CASSLGLAKYNEQFF
clone_size: once
v_call: TRBV5-5
j_call: TRBJ2-1

cdr3_aa: CASRRSLDRGWPGELFF
clone_size: medium-sized
v_call: TRBV6-5
j_call: TRBJ1-4